This TCR beta chain is from a study of cytomegalovirus exposure and HLA in healthy donors. The study ran its PCR with 60 Vbeta and 13 Jbeta primers. Clones were read by immunoSEQ multiplex PCR, and TCRdb kept only the in-frame ones, dropping some. The repertoire has 140,000 or so clones, around four fifths of them found once; the top ten carry more than 2%. Germline CDR1 and CDR2: SGDLS and YYNGEE. This CDR3 region has 15 residues. Trimming removed 2 bases from V and 4 bases from J; junction bases left unmatched: 7. The count of this clone is one. J is TRBJ2-3 and V is TRBV9; TRBD2 matches at 7 bases. The TCR comes from a boy younger than 10 in good health and CMV-seronegative. The sequenced sample was PBMCs. The CDR3 sequence is CASSVSGGRPDTQYF. The CDR3 bases are TGTGCCAGCAGCGTCTCCGGCGGGAGACCAGATACGCAGTATTTT.